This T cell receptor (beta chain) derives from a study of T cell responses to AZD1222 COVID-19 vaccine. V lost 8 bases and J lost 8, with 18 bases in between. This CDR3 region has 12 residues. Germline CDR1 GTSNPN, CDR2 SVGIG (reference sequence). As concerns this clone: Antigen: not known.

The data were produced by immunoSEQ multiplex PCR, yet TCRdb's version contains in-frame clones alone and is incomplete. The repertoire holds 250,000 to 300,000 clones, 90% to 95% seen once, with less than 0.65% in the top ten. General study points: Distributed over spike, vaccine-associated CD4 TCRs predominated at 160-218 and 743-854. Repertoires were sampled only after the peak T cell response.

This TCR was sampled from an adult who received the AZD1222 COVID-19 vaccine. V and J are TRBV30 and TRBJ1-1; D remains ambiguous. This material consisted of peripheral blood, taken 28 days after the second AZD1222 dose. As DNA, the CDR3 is TGTGCCCGCCTCGGGCCAAAGGGAGAAGCTTTCTTT. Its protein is CARLGPKGEAFF.